These 14 T cell receptor beta chains were all obtained from the same sample, sequenced in a study of early T cells in non-severe SARS-CoV-2 infection. From the 5' RACE reads, TCRdb called clonotypes with MiXCR, one entry per CDR3 protein. The data show fewer than 100,000 distinct CDR3 sequences, over 9% seen once. Specimen: whole blood. These receptors came from an adult who was a healthcare worker with PCR-confirmed SARS-CoV-2 infection or an uninfected control (not recorded which).

There are a few counts of this clonotype. The chain links TRBV27 to TRBJ1-6; D might be TRBD1 (5 bases). Germline-derived CDR1 and CDR2 are MNHEY and SMNVEV (reference sequence). Trimming shortened V by 3 bases and J by 7 bases, and 16 bases separated the two germline ends. CDR3 length: 16 amino acids. The CDR3 region has the DNA TGTGCCAGCAGTTTTATCGGGGGGGTGGGGAATTCACCCCTCCACTTT. It specifies CASSFIGGVGNSPLHF.

This clonotype occurred many times. The genes are TRBV4-1 and TRBJ2-7; the D call may be TRBD1 or TRBD2 (6 bases each). Germline CDR1 is MGHRA and CDR2 is YSYEKL. This CDR3 has 16 amino acids. V was trimmed by 0 bases and J by 3 bases, leaving 15 bases between them. The CDR3 region has the DNA TGCGCCAGCAGCCAAGAGAGGAGGGGGTCGAACTACGAGCAGTACTTC. This codes for CASSQERRGSNYEQYF.

The sample holds many counts of this clonotype. The genes are TRBV6-2 or TRBV6-3 and TRBJ2-2, with D perhaps matching TRBD2 (5 bases). The CDR3 has 15 amino acids. Trimming took off 2 bases at V and 0 bases at J, with 7 bases between the two ends. Germline assignment: CDR1 MNHEY and CDR2 SVGEGT. The CDR3 is CASSYTGSNTGELFF. DNA of the CDR3: TGTGCCAGCAGTTACACGGGGTCGAACACCGGGGAGCTGTTTTTT.

The DNA for the CDR3 is TGCGCCAGCAGCCCCGGCCTTGATTTGAGGGGGCGTCAAGAAAAACTGTTTTTT. Amino acids: CASSPGLDLRGRQEKLFF. V gene TRBV5-1 combines with J gene TRBJ1-4; 7 nucleotides line up with TRBD1. CDR1 and CDR2 (germline): SGHRS, YFSETQ. After removal of 4 bases from V and 8 bases from J, the junction contained 20 bases not matched to a gene. CDR3 length equals 18 residues.

This clonotype has a handful of counts. V gene TRBV6-6 combines with J gene TRBJ2-2; D remains unclear. Germline lookup yields CDR1 MNHNY and CDR2 SVGAGI (reference sequence). Trimming pared 6 bases from V and 0 bases from J, leaving 11 bases between. The CDR3 consists of 15 residues. The CDR3 nucleotides are TGTGCCAGCAGCGCCGTAGGAGCGAACACCGGGGAGCTGTTTTTT. Residues: CASSAVGANTGELFF.

This clonotype has at least ten counts. The V gene is TRBV13, the J gene TRBJ2-3; D uncertain. The CDR3 length is 12 residues. CDR1 PRHDT and CDR2 FYEKMQ come from the germline V gene (reference sequence). V gave up 6 bases and J gave up 6 bases, with 10 bases separating them. The CDR3 nucleotides read TGTGCCAGCAGTTTCCCCCTGGATACGCAGTATTTT. It codes for CASSFPLDTQYF.

This clonotype was seen at least ten times. The rearrangement uses TRBV20-1 and TRBJ2-5, with 8 bases aligning to TRBD2. Trimming cost V 0 bases and J 1 base; bases outside gene matches: 7. CDR3 length: 16 amino acids. Germline assignment: CDR1 DFQATT and CDR2 SNEGSKA (reference sequence). The CDR3 here is CSARDLRRGAQETQYF. The CDR3, as DNA: TGCAGTGCTAGAGATCTGAGGCGGGGGGCCCAAGAGACCCAGTACTTC.

This clonotype was picked up many times. The J gene is TRBJ2-2, the V gene TRBV19, with D possibly being TRBD1 (5 bases). Germline CDR1 reads LNHDA; CDR2 reads SQIVND (reference sequence). With 3 bases removed from V and 1 base from J, the gap between germline ends came to 6 bases. The CDR3 is 14 residues long. CDR3 sequence (DNA): TGTGCCAGTAGTATTAGGGGGAACACCGGGGAGCTGTTTTTT. Translating it yields CASSIRGNTGELFF.

There are a few counts of this clonotype. V gene TRBV25-1 combines with J gene TRBJ1-1, with a weak D call TRBD1 (6 bases). This CDR3 is built from 13 residues. V was clipped by 2 bases and J by 11 bases, with 15 bases between them. Germline assignment: CDR1 MGHDK and CDR2 SYGVNS. DNA of the CDR3: TGTGCCAGCAGTGAAGTTGGGGGGCTGCGCGCTTTCTTT. Protein: CASSEVGGLRAFF.

DNA of the CDR3: TGTGCCAGCAGCCAGGGGACTAGCGTTTCCGATGAGCAGTTCTTC. This encodes CASSQGTSVSDEQFF. The chain combines TRBV7-9 with TRBJ2-1, with TRBD2 identical over 10 bases. This CDR3 region has 15 residues. The ends lost 5 bases at V and 8 bases at J; junction bases unmatched: 9. Germline V gene sequence: CDR1 SEHNR, CDR2 FQNEAQ (reference sequence).

The table lists this clonotype with a few counts. The rearrangement links TRBV2 to TRBJ2-7; D remains ambiguous. V was pared by 3 bases and J by 2 bases, with 5 bases between. Germline V gene lookup returns CDR1 SNHLY and CDR2 FYNNEI. This CDR3 is 12 amino acids long. CDR3 nucleotide sequence: TGTGCCAGCAGTGAGAGTACCTACGAGCAGTACTTC. Translating it yields CASSESTYEQYF.

In this sample, this clonotype turned up many times. The rearrangement uses TRBV7-2 and TRBJ1-6; D is uncertain. V was trimmed by 0 bases and J by 7 bases, leaving 13 bases between them. Germline CDR1 reads SGHTA; CDR2 reads FQGNSA. The CDR3 sequence is 16 residues long. The CDR3 region has the DNA TGTGCCAGCAGCTTAGCGTTTTGGGCCGAAAATTCACCCCTCCACTTT. It encodes CASSLAFWAENSPLHF.

This clonotype was counted ten times or more. A read error may produce the germline difference seen at one junction end. V and J are TRBV3-1 and TRBJ2-7; D remains ambiguous. The V gene's germline CDR1 is LGHDT and CDR2 YNNKEL (reference sequence). The CDR3 loop spans 13 amino acids. The CDR3 DNA reads as TGTGCCAGCAGCCATCCAGACCGGCACCTATTGAACTTC. It encodes CASSHPDRHLLNF.

This clonotype occurred many times. This chain connects TRBV7-2 to TRBJ2-3; 8 nucleotides line up with TRBD2. J gave up 0 bases and V 1 base, and 6 bases lay outside the gene matches. The CDR3 runs to 17 residues. Germline V gene sequence: CDR1 SGHTA, CDR2 FQGNSA. CDR3 in amino acids: CASSLGGAGASTDTQYF. CDR3 nucleotides: TGTGCCAGCAGCTTAGGAGGAGCGGGGGCTAGCACAGATACGCAGTATTTT.